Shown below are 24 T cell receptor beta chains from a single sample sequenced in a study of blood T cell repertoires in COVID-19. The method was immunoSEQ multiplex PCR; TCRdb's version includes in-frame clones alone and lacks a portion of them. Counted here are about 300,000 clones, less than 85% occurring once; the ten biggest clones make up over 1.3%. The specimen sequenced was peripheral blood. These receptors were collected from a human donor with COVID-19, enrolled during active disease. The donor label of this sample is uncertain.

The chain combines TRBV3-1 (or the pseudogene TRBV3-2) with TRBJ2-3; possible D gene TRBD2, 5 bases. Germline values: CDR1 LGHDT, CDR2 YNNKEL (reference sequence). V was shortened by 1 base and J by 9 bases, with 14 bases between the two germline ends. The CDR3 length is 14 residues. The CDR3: CASSQAASTGTQYF. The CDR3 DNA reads TGTGCCAGCAGCCAAGCGGCCTCCACGGGGACGCAGTATTTT.

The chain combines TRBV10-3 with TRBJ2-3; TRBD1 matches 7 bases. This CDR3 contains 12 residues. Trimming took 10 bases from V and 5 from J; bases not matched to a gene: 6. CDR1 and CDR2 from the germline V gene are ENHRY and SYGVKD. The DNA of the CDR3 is TGTGCCACGACAGGGTCGGGAGATACGCAGTATTTT. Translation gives CATTGSGDTQYF.

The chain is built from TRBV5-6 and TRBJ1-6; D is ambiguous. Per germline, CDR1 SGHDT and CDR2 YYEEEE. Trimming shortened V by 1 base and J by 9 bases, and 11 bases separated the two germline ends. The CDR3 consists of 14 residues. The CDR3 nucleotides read TGTGCCAGCAGCTTGCGGGGAGTTGGTTCACCCCTCCACTTT. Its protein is CASSLRGVGSPLHF.

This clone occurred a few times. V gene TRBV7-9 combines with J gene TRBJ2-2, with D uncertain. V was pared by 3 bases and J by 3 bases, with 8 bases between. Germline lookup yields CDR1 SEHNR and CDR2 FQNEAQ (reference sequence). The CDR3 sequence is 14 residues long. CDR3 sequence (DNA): TGTGCCAGCAGCTTGGAGTATGACACCGGGGAGCTGTTTTTT. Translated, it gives CASSLEYDTGELFF.

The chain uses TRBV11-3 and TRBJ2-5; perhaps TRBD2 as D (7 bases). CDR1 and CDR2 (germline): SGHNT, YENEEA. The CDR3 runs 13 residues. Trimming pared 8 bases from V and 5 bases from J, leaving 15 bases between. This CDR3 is CASSRGGRETQYF. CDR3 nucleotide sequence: TGTGCCAGCTCTAGGGGGGGTAGGGAGACCCAGTACTTC.

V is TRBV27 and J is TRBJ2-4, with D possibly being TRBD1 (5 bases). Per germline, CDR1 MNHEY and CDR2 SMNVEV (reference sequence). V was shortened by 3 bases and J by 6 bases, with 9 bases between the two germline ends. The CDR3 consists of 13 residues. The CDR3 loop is CASSLGRGNIQYF. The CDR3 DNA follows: TGTGCCAGCAGTTTGGGTAGGGGAAACATTCAGTACTTC.

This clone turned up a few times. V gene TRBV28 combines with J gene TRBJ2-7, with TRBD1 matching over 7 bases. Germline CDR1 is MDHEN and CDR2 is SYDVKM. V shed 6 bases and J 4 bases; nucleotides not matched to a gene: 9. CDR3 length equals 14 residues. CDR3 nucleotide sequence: TGTGCCAGCAGAGAGCCGGGACAGACTTACGAGCAGTACTTC. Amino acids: CASREPGQTYEQYF.

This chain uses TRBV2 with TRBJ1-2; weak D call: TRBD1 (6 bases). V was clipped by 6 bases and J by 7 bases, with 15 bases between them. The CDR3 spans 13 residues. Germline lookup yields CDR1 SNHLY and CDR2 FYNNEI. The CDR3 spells CASSFTQGGGYTF. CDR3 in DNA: TGTGCCAGCAGCTTTACACAGGGTGGTGGCTACACCTTC. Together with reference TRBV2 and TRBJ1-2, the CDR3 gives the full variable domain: EPEVTQTPSHQVTQMGQEVILRCVPISNHLYFYWYRQILGQKVEFLVSFYNNEISEKSEIFDDQFSVERPDGSNFTLKIRSTKLEDSAMYFCASSFTQGGGYTFGSGTRLTVV.

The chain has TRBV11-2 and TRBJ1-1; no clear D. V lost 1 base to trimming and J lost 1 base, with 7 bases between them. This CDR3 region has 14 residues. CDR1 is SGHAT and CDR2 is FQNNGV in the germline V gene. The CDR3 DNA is TGTGCCAGCAGCTTAGTTTCCCGGAACACTGAAGCTTTCTTT. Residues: CASSLVSRNTEAFF. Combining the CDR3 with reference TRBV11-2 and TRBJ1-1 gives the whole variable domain EAGVAQSPRYKIIEKRQSVAFWCNPISGHATLYWYQQILGQGPKLLIQFQNNGVVDDSQLPKDRFSAERLKGVDSTLKIQPAKLEDSAVYLCASSLVSRNTEAFFGQGTRLTVV.

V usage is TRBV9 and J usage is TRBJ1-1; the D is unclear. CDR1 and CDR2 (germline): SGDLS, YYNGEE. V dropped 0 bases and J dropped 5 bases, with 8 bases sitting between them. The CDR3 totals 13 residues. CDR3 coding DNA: TGTGCCAGCAGCGTAGCGGGGAGGACTGAAGCTTTCTTT. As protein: CASSVAGRTEAFF.

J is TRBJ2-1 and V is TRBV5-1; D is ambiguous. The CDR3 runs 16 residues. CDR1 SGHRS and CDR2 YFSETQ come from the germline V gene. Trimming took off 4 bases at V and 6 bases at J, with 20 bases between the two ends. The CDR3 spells CASSGTSFGLGNEQFF. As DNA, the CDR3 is TGCGCCAGCAGCGGAACGAGCTTCGGGTTGGGCAATGAGCAGTTCTTC. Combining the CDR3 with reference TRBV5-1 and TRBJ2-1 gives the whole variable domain KAGVTQTPRYLIKTRGQQVTLSCSPISGHRSVSWYQQTPGQGLQFLFEYFSETQRNKGNFPGRFSGRQFSNSRSEMNVSTLELGDSALYLCASSGTSFGLGNEQFFGPGTRLTVL.

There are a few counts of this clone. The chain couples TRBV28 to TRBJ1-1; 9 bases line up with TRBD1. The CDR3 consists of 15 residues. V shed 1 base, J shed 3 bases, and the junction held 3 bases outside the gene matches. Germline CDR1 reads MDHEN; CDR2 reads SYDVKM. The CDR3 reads CASSLSGQGDTEAFF. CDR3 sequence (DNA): TGTGCCAGCAGTTTATCGGGACAGGGTGACACTGAAGCTTTCTTT.

The CDR3, as DNA: TGTGCCAGCTCAATTGCCAGAGGACAGGGGACCTATCAGCCCCAGCATTTT. Translation: CASSIARGQGTYQPQHF. The chain is built from TRBV18 and TRBJ1-5; TRBD1 aligns across 9 bases. The CDR3 extends over 17 amino acids. Germline V gene sequence: CDR1 KGHSH, CDR2 LQKENI. Trimming took 5 bases from V and 5 from J; bases not matched to a gene: 13.

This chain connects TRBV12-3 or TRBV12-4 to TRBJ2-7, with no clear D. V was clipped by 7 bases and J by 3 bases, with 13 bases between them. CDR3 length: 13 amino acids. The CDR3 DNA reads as TGTGCCAGCAAAACGGCGGATCTCTACGAGCAGTACTTC. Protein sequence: CASKTADLYEQYF.

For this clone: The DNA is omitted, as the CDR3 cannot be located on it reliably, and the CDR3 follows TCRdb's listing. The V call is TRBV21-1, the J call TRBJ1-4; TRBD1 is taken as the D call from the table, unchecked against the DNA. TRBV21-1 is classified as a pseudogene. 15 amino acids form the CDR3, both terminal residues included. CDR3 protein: CASSNVGQGNEKLFF.

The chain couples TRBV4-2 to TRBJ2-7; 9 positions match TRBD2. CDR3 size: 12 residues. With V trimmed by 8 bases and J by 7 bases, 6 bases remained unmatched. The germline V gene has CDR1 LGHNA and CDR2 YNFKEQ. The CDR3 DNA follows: TGTGCCAGCCAGACTAGCGGTGGGGAGCAGTACTTC. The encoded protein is CASQTSGGEQYF.

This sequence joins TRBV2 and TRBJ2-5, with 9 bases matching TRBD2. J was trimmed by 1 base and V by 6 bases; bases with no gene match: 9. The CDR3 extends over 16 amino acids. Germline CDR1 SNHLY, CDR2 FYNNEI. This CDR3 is CASRPSTSGSQETQYF. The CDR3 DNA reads TGTGCCAGCAGGCCTTCGACTAGCGGAAGCCAAGAGACCCAGTACTTC. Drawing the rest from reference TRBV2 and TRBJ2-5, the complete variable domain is EPEVTQTPSHQVTQMGQEVILRCVPISNHLYFYWYRQILGQKVEFLVSFYNNEISEKSEIFDDQFSVERPDGSNFTLKIRSTKLEDSAMYFCASRPSTSGSQETQYFGPGTRLLVL.

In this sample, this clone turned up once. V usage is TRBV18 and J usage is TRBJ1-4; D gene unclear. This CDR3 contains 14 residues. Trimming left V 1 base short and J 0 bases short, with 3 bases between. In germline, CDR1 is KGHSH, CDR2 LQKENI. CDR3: CASSPRATNEKLFF. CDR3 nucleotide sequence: TGTGCCAGCTCACCACGCGCAACTAATGAAAAACTGTTTTTT.

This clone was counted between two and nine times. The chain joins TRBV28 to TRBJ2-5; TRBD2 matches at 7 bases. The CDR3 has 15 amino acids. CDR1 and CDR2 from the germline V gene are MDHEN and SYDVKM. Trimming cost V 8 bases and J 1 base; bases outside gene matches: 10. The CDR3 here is CASSSPSGPQETQYF. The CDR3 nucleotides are TGTGCCAGCTCCTCCCCTAGCGGCCCCCAAGAGACCCAGTACTTC. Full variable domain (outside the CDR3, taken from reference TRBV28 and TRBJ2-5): DVKVTQSSRYLVKRTGEKVFLECVQDMDHENMFWYRQDPGLGLRLIYFSYDVKMKEKGDIPEGYSVSREKKERFSLILESASTNQTSMYLCASSSPSGPQETQYFGPGTRLLVL.

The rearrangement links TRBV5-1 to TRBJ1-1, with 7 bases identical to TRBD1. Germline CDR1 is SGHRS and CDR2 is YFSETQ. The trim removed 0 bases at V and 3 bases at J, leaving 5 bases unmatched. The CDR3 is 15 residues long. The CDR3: CASSLAGRGDTEAFF. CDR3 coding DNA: TGCGCCAGCAGCTTGGCCGGCAGGGGGGACACTGAAGCTTTCTTT.

The CDR3 bases are TGTGCCACCAGTGTGAGGAGGAGACCAAGTCACTACTCCTACGAGCAGTACTTC. Translation gives CATSVRRRPSHYSYEQYF. The chain recombines TRBV24-1 with TRBJ2-7; weak D call: TRBD2 (5 bases). V was trimmed by 5 bases and J by 0 bases, leaving 22 bases between them. CDR3 length: 18 residues. Germline CDR1 reads KGHDR; CDR2 reads SFDVKD.

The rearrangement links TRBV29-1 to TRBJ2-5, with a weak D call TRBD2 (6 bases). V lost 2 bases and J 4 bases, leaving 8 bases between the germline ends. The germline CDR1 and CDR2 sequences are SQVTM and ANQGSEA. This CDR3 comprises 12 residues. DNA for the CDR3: TGCAGCGTTGAAAAGGGAGGAGAGACCCAGTACTTC. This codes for CSVEKGGETQYF.

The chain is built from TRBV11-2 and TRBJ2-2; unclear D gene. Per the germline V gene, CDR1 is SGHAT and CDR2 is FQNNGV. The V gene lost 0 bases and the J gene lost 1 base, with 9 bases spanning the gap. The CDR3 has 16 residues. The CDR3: CASSLEVGENTGELFF. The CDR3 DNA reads TGTGCCAGCAGCTTAGAAGTGGGCGAGAACACCGGGGAGCTGTTTTTT.

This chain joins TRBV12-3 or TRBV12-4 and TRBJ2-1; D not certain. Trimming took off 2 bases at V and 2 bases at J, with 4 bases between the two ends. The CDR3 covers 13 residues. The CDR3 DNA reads TGTGCCAGCAGTTTAACTACCTACAATGAGCAGTTCTTC. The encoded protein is CASSLTTYNEQFF.